Listed below are T cell receptor beta chains from one sample, sequenced in a study of blood T cells in healthy people across ages. A single record per CDR3 protein comes from TCRdb applying MiXCR to the 5' RACE reads. The sample has roughly 2 million distinct CDR3 sequences, 49% seen once; the top ten hold more than 2%. Material: blood. The receptors come from a woman aged 40 to 50 in good health. Each CDR3 is given without its conserved first and last residue.

v_gene | CDR3aa
TRBV4-1 | ASSQGEVGHLAGYGYT
TRBV4-3 | ASRQDVESGNTIY
TRBV6-6 | ASSYWDGDNSPLH
TRBV7-2 | ASSLERFGSLSAAY
TRBV29-1 | SVEPLTNEQY
TRBV12-3/TRBV12-4 | ASSLDLPGTRPSSTDTQY
TRBV6-1 | ASSERGTDYEQY
TRBV4-3 | ASSQDRGPNQPQH
TRBV27 | ASSPNQGHFSGYT
TRBV21-1 | ASSKGGRYNEQF
TRBV6-4 | ASSDAPGLAGSDTQY
TRBV6-5 | ASSSSTGVGSYNSPLH
TRBV7-2 | ASSQRLAGYNEQF
TRBV4-3 | ASSQEILGLTNTGELF
TRBV4-1 | ASSQGQTANYGYT
TRBV27 | ASSLYSGTASGEQY
TRBV3-1 | ASSQGPGSYNEQF
TRBV2 | ASSLTANYDYT
TRBV6-5 | ASSYLPGRLSTDTQY
TRBV6-5 | ASSSDRANVFQETQY
TRBV15 | ATSGQGYRDTQY
TRBV28 | ASSLEYRTGFNEQF
TRBV7-2 | ASSQPRQQETQY
TRBV4-2 | ASSQGGTASGYT
TRBV5-6 | ASSSVYEQRDTQY
TRBV7-9 | ASSLDIDQRGGVGDIQY
TRBV7-9 | ASSSRASGGETQY
TRBV9 | ASSVAPGIQETQY
TRBV20-1 | SAGPPATFGETQY
TRBV2 | ASSLSGTSTYEQY
TRBV7-2 | ASSNRGGASTDTQY
TRBV6-1 | ASRSGQGADYGYT